The text below deals with one T cell receptor (beta chain). Per the authors' pipeline: Reference gene primer amplification gave nucleated cell count estimates. Assay: immunoSEQ multiplex PCR; the TCRdb copy retains only in-frame clones and omits some. V, J and clone size were drawn from that table, and D and trimming were deduced from the DNA. This table has roughly 100,000 clones, around 90% appearing once. This entry belongs to a study of blood T cell repertoires in COVID-19. Study overall: Researchers got acute and convalescent COVID-19 samples from the United States, Italy and Spain.

Trimming removed 6 bases from V and 7 bases from J, with 13 bases in between. The germline gives CDR1 MNHEY, CDR2 SVGAGI. The CDR3 is 13 amino acids. The TCR was taken from a man aged 18 to 30 with acute or convalescent COVID-19. The sequencing sample was made of peripheral blood. J is TRBJ1-5 and V is TRBV6-5; the D gene is possibly TRBD1 (5 bases). The CDR3 bases are TGTGCCAGCAGCTTCAGGGCAGGACAGCCCCAGCATTTT. Its translation is CASSFRAGQPQHF.